The present T cell receptor beta chain was sequenced within a study of Graves' ophthalmopathy and Graves' hyperthyroidism. The CDR3 contains 13 residues. The V and J ends lost 5 bases and 10 bases respectively, with 17 bases between them. Germline assignment: CDR1 MNHEY and CDR2 SMNVEV (reference sequence). Amplification targeted the TCR beta CDR3 regions, with RNA transcripts as the source material. The library came from an HTBI-primed first-round RT-PCR and a second-round multiplex PCR. TCRdb recomputed calls from the multiplex PCR reads with MiXCR, one row per CDR3 protein. In the table there are over 500,000 distinct CDR3 sequences, about a fifth of which are singletons. The study's findings and limits: Distinction of ophthalmopathy from stable hyperthyroidism by a 13-signature model reached approximately 89% sensitivity and roughly 81% specificity.

This clonotype came up many times. Its antigen is undetermined. This TCR came from a woman aged 18-35 years with stable Graves' hyperthyroidism. Some clones in this sample may be carry-over from other donors' samples. V usage is TRBV27 and J usage is TRBJ2-5; a weak D match, TRBD2 (6 bases). The sequencing sample was made of peripheral blood. The CDR3 sequence is CASSAPPLARQYF. CDR3 DNA: TGTGCCAGCAGTGCCCCCCCCCTAGCGCGCCAGTACTTC.